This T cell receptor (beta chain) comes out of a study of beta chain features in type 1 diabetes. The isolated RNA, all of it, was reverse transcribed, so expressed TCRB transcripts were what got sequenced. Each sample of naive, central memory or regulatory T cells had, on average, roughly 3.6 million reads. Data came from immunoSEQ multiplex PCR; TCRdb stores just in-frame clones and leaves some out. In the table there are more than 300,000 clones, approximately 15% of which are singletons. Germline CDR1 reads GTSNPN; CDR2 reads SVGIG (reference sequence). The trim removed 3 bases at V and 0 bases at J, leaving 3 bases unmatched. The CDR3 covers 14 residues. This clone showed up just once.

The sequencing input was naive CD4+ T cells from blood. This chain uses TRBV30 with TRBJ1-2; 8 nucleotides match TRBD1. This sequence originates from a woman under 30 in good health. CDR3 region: CAWRGTGPNYGYTF. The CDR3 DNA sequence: TGTGCCTGGAGGGGGACAGGCCCTAACTATGGCTACACCTTC.